This T cell receptor (beta chain) was identified in a study of T cell repertoires in cytomegalovirus infection. Overall study context: Indications of both CMV infection and matching HLA type were provided by public TCR beta signatures.

Study conclusions and caveats: There were HLA-C-restricted CMV-specific TCR beta clonotypes dominating the ex vivo response.

TCRdb independently ran MiXCR on the reads; one entry per CDR3 protein. The sample holds hundreds of thousands of distinct CDR3 sequences; around 10% are singletons and the top ten take more than 2.5%. Germline V lookup: CDR1 MNHEY, CDR2 SVGEGT. The CDR3 spans 14 residues. Trimming took off 10 bases at V and 2 bases at J, with 14 bases between the two ends. Note on this clonotype: The antigen is unknown.

The gene calls are TRBV6-2 or TRBV6-3 and TRBJ2-2, with D possibly matching TRBD2 (6 bases). Source material: PBMCs. The sequence came from a human donor in good health (CMV status not recorded). Some clones in this sample may be carry-over from other donors' samples. The CDR3 spells CAIAGRFNTGELFF. The CDR3 DNA sequence: TGTGCCATCGCGGGACGGTTCAACACCGGGGAGCTGTTTTTT.